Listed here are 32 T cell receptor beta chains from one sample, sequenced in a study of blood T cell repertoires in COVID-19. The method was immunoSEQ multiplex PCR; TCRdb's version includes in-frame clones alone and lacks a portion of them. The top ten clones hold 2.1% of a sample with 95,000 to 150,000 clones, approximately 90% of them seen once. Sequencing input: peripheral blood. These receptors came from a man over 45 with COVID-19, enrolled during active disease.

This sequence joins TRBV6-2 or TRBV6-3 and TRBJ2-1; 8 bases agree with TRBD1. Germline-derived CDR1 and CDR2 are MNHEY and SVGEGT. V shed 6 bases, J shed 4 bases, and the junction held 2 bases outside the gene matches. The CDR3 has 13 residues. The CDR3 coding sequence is TGTGCCAGCAGCAGGACAGGGTACAATGAGCAGTTCTTC. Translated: CASSRTGYNEQFF.

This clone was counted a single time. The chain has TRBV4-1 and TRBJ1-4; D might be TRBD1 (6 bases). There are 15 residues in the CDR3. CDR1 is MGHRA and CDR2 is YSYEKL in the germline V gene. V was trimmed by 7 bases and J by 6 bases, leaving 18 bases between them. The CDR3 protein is CASTRRKGGDEKLFF. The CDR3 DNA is TGCGCCAGCACCCGAAGGAAAGGGGGAGATGAAAAACTGTTTTTT.

CDR3 region: CASSVDEQDYNEQFF. CDR3 sequence (DNA): TGTGCCAGCAGCGTAGATGAGCAGGATTACAATGAGCAGTTCTTC. This chain uses TRBV9 with TRBJ2-1; D gene uncertain. The V gene lost 0 bases and the J gene lost 4 bases, with 11 bases spanning the gap. The germline CDR1 and CDR2 sequences are SGDLS and YYNGEE. This CDR3 is built from 15 residues.

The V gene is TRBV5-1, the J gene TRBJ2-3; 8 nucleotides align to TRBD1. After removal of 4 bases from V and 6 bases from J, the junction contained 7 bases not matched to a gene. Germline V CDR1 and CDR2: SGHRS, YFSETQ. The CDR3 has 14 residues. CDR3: CASSGDRGGDTQYF. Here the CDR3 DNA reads TGCGCCAGCAGCGGCGACAGGGGAGGTGATACGCAGTATTTT. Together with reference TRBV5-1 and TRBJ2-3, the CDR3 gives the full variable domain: KAGVTQTPRYLIKTRGQQVTLSCSPISGHRSVSWYQQTPGQGLQFLFEYFSETQRNKGNFPGRFSGRQFSNSRSEMNVSTLELGDSALYLCASSGDRGGDTQYFGPGTRLTVL.

The CDR3 coding sequence is TGTGCCAGCAGCCTTGGGCTGGACAGCACCTACGAGCAGTACTTC. This gives the protein CASSLGLDSTYEQYF. The V call is TRBV7-2, the J call TRBJ2-7, with TRBD1 as a possible D gene (6 bases). The CDR3 contains 15 residues. Germline CDR1 is SGHTA and CDR2 is FQGNSA. V lost 5 bases, J lost 2 bases, and 16 bases lay in between.

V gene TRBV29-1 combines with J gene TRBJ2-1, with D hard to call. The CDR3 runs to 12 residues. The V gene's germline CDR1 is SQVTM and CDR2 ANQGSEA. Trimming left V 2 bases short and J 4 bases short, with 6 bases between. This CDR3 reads CSVERTYNEQFF. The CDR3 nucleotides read TGCAGCGTTGAACGTACTTACAATGAGCAGTTCTTC.

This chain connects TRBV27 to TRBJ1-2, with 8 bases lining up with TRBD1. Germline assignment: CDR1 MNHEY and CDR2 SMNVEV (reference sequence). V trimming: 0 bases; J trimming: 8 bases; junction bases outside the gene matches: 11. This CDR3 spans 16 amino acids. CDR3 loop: CASSLSGRTGRGGYTF. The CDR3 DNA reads TGTGCCAGCAGTTTATCTGGACGGACAGGGAGGGGGGGCTACACCTTC.

CDR3 sequence (DNA): TGTGCCAGCAGTTGGGGACTAGGCTTCAATGAGCAGTTCTTC. Its translation is CASSWGLGFNEQFF. The chain recombines TRBV11-2 with TRBJ2-1; 8 positions agree with TRBD2. This CDR3 comprises 14 residues. The V and J ends lost 6 bases and 6 bases, in that order; junction bases with no gene match: 7. Germline V gene data show CDR1 as SGHAT and CDR2 as FQNNGV.

The CDR3 region has the DNA TGTGCCAGCAGTGGGGGCGCAACTAATGAAAAACTGTTTTTT. Encoded protein: CASSGGATNEKLFF. The V and J genes are TRBV2 and TRBJ1-4, with a tentative D call TRBD1 (5 bases). V was shortened by 4 bases and J by 0 bases, with 6 bases between the two germline ends. CDR1 is SNHLY and CDR2 is FYNNEI in the germline V gene. This CDR3 is built from 14 residues.

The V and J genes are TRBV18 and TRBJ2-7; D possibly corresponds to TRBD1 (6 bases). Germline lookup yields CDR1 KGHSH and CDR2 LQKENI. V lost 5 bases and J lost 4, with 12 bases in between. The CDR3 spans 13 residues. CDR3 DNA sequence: TGTGCCAGCTCAGCATCCACAGGGTACGAGCAGTACGTC. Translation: CASSASTGYEQYV.

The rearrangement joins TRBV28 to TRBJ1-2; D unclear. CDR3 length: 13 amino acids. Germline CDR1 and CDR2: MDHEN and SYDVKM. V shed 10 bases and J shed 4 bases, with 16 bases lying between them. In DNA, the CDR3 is TGTGCCACCAACAACCAGGATCCCTATGGCTACACCTTC. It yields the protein CATNNQDPYGYTF.

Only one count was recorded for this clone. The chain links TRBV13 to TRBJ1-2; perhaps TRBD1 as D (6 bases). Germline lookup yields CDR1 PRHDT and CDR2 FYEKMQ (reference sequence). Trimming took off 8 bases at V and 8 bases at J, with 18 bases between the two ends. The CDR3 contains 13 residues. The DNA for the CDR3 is TGTGCCAGCCGATTGACAGGCCTAGGGGGCTACACCTTC. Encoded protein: CASRLTGLGGYTF.

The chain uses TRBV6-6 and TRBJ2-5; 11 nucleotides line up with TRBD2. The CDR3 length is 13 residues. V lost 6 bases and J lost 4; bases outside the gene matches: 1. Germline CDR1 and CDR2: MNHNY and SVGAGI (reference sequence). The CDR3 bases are TGTGCCAGCAGCGGACTAGCGGGAGAGACCCAGTACTTC. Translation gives CASSGLAGETQYF.

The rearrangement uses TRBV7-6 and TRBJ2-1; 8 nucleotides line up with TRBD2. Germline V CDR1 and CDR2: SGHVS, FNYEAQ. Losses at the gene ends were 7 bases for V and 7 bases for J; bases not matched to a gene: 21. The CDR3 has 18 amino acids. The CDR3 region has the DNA TGTGCCAGCACCCTCGGGGGGGCTAGCACACGAAATGGAAATGAGCAGTTCTTC. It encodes CASTLGGASTRNGNEQFF.

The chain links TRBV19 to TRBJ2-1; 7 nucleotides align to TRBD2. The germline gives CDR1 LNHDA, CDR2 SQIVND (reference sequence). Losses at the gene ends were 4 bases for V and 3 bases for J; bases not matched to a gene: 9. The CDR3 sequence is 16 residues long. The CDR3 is CASSKVAGVIYNEQFF. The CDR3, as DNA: TGTGCCAGTAGTAAGGTCGCGGGAGTTATCTACAATGAGCAGTTCTTC. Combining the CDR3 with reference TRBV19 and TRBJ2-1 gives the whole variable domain DGGITQSPKYLFRKEGQNVTLSCEQNLNHDAMYWYRQDPGQGLRLIYYSQIVNDFQKGDIAEGYSVSREKKESFPLTVTSAQKNPTAFYLCASSKVAGVIYNEQFFGPGTRLTVL.

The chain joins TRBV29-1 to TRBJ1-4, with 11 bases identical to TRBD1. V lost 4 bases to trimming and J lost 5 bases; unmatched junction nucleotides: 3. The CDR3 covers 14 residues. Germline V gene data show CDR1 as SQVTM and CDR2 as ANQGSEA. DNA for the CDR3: TGCAGCGTTGGAGGGACAGGGGGGAATGAAAAACTGTTTTTT. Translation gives CSVGGTGGNEKLFF.

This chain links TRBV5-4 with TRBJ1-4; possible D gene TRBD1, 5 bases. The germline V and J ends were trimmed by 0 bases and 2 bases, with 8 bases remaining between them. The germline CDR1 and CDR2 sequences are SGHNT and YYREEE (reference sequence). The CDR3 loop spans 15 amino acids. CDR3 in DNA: TGTGCCAGCAGCTTGGATGGGGCCACTAATGAAAAACTGTTTTTT. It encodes CASSLDGATNEKLFF.

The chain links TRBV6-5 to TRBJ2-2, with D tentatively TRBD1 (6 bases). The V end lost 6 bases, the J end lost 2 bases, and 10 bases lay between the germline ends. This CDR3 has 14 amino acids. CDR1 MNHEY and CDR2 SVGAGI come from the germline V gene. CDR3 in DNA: TGTGCCAGCAGACAGGGATACAACACCGGGGAGCTGTTTTTT. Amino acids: CASRQGYNTGELFF.

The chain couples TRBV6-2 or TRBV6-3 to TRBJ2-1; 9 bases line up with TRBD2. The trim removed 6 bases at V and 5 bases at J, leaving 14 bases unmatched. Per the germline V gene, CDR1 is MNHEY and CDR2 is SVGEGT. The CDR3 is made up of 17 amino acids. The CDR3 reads CASSPNVLLAGNNEQFF. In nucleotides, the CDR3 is TGTGCCAGCAGCCCAAATGTCTTACTAGCGGGCAACAATGAGCAGTTCTTC.

In nucleotides, the CDR3 is TGTGCCAGCAAGCCAGCCGGGTGGAACACTGAAGCTTTCTTT. Translated, it gives CASKPAGWNTEAFF. This rearrangement joins TRBV6-5 to TRBJ1-1; D is unresolved. The CDR3 loop spans 14 amino acids. The V and J ends lost 7 bases and 1 base respectively, with 13 bases between them. The germline V gene has CDR1 MNHEY and CDR2 SVGAGI.

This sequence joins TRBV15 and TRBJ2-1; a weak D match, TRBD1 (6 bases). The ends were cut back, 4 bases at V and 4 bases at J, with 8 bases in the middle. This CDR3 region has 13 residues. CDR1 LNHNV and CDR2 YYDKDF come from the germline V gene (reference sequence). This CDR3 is CATSKGQYNEQFF. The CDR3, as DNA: TGTGCCACCAGCAAAGGACAGTACAATGAGCAGTTCTTC. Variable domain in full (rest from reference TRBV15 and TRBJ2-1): DAMVIQNPRYQVTQFGKPVTLSCSQTLNHNVMYWYQQKSSQAPKLLFHYYDKDFNNEADTPDNFQSRRPNTSFCFLDIRSPGLGDTAMYLCATSKGQYNEQFFGPGTRLTVL.

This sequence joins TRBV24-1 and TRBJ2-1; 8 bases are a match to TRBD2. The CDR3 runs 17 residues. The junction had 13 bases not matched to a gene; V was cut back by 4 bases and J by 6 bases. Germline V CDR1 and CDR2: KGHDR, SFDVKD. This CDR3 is CATSDRAGSGSRNEQFF. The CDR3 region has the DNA TGTGCCACCAGTGACCGGGCAGGGAGCGGGAGCCGCAATGAGCAGTTCTTC.

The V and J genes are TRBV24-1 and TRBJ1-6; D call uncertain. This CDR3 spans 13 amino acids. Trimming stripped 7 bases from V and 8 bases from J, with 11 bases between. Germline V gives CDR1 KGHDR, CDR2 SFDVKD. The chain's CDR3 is CATRHAVDSPLHF. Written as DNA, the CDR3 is TGTGCCACCAGACACGCCGTTGATTCACCCCTCCACTTT.

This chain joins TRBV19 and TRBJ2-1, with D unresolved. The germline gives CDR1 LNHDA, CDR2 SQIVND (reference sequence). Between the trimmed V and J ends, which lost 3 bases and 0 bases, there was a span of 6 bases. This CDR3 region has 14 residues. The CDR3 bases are TGTGCCAGTAGTATGTACAGCTCCTACAATGAGCAGTTCTTC. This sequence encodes CASSMYSSYNEQFF.

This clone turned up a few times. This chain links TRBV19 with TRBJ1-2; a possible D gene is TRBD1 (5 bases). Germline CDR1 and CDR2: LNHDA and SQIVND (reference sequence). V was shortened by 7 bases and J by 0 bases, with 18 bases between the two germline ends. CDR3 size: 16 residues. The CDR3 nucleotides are TGTGCCAGTACGAAAGGGAGGGACCCGACTAACTATGGCTACACCTTC. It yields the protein CASTKGRDPTNYGYTF.

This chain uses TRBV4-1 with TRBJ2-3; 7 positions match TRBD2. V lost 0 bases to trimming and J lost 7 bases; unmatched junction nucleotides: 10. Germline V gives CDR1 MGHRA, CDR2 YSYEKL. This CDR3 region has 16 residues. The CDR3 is CASSQDPGTIFNTQYF. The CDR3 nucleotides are TGCGCCAGCAGCCAAGACCCAGGGACTATCTTTAATACGCAGTATTTT.

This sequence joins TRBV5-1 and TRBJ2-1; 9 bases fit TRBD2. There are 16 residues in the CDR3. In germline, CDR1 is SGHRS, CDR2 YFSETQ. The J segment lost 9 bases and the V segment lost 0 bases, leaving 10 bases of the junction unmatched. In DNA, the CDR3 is TGCGCCAGCAGCTTGGATAATAGCGGGAGCTGGGGTGAGCAGTTCTTC. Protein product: CASSLDNSGSWGEQFF.

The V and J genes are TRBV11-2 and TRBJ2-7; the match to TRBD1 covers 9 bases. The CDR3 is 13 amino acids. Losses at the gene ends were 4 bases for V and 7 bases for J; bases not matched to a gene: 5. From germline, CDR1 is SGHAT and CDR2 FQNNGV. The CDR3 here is CASSSQGAGEQYV. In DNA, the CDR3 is TGTGCCAGCAGCTCACAGGGGGCGGGTGAGCAGTACGTC.

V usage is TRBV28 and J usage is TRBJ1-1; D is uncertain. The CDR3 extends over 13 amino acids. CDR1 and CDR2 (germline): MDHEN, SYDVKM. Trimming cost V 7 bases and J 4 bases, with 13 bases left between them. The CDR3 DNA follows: TGTGCCAGCAAAGTGCACTTGAGCACTGAAGCTTTCTTT. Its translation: CASKVHLSTEAFF.

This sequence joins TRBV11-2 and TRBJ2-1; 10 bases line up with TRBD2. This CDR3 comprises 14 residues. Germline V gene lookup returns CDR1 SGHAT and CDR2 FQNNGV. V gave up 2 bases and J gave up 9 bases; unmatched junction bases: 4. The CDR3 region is CASSLLAGVAEQFF. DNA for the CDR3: TGTGCCAGCAGCTTACTAGCGGGAGTTGCTGAGCAGTTCTTC.

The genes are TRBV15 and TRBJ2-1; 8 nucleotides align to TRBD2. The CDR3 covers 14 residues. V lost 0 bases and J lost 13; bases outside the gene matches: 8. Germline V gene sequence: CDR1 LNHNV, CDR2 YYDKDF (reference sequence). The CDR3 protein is CATSRDQGGRIQFF. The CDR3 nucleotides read TGTGCCACCAGCAGAGACCAGGGCGGGAGGATTCAGTTCTTC.

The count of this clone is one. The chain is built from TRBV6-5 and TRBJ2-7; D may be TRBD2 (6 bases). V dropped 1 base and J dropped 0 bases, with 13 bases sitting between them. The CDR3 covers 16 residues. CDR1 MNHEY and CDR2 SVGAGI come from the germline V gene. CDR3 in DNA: TGTGCCAGCAGTTACTTCCCCCCTAGCGACTCCTACGAGCAGTACTTC. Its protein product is CASSYFPPSDSYEQYF.